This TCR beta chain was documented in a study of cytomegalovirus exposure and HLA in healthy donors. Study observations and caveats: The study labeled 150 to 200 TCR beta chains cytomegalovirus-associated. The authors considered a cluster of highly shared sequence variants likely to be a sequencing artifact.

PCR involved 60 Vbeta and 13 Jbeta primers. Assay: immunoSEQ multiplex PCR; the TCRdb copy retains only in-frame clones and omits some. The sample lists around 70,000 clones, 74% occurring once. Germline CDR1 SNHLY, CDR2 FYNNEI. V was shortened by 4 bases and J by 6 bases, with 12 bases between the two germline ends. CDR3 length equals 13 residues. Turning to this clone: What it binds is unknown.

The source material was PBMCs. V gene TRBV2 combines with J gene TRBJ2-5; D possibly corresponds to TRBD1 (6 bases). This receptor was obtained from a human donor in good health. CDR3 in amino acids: CASSVSRGKTQYF. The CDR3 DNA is TGTGCCAGCAGTGTCAGCAGGGGAAAGACCCAGTACTTC.